The following is a TCR beta chain sequence with its context. The sample comes from a study of control samples from healthy donors and cancer patients. Repertoires were generated with immunoSEQ multiplex PCR, while TCRdb's copy carries only in-frame clones and drops some. This repertoire shows around 130,000 clones, roughly 84% found once; its top ten account for roughly 3.2%. Sequencing used blood. The receptor was isolated from a man over 45 in good health.

CDR3 sequence (DNA): TGTGCCAGCTCACGGGCTTCTGACTCACCCCTCCACTTT. Amino acids: CASSRASDSPLHF. This chain uses TRBV18 with TRBJ1-6, with unresolved D. Germline V lookup: CDR1 KGHSH, CDR2 LQKENI. The CDR3 has 13 amino acids. V was cut by 4 bases and J by 10 bases, with 11 bases left in between.